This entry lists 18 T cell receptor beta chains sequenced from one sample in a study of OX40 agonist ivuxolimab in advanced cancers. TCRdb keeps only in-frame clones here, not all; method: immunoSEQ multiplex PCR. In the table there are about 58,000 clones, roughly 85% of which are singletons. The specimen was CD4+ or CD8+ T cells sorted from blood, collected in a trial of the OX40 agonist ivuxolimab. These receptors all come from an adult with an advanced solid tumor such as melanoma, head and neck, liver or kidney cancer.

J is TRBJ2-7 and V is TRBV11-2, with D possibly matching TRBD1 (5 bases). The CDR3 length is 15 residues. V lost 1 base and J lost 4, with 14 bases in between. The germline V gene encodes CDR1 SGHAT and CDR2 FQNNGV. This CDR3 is CASSLVGSRTYEQYF. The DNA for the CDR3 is TGTGCCAGCAGCTTAGTAGGCAGCCGGACATACGAGCAGTACTTC. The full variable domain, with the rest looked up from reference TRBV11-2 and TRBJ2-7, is EAGVAQSPRYKIIEKRQSVAFWCNPISGHATLYWYQQILGQGPKLLIQFQNNGVVDDSQLPKDRFSAERLKGVDSTLKIQPAKLEDSAVYLCASSLVGSRTYEQYFGPGTRLTVT.

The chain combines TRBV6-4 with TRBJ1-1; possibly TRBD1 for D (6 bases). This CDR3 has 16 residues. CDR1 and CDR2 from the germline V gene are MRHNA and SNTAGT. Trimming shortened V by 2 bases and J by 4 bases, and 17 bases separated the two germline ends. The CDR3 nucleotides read TGTGCCAGCAGTGACATCTTCGGGGGGCCGGTCACTGAAGCTTTCTTT. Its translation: CASSDIFGGPVTEAFF.

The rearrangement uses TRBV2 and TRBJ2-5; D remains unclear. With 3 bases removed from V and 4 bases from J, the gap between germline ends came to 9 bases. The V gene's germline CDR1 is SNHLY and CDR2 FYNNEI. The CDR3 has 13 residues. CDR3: CASSDWLGETQYF. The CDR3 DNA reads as TGTGCCAGCAGTGATTGGCTCGGAGAGACCCAGTACTTC.

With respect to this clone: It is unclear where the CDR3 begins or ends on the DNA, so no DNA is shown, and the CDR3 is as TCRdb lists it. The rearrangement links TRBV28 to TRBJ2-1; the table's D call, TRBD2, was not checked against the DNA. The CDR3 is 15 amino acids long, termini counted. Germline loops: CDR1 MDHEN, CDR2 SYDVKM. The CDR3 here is CASSFLETQGYEQFF.

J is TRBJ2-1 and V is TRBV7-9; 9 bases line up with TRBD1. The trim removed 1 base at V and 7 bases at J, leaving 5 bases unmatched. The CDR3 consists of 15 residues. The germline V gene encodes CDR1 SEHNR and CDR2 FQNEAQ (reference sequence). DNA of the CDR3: TGTGCCAGCAGCTTAGGGACAGGGGATACGAATGAGCAGTTCTTC. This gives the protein CASSLGTGDTNEQFF.

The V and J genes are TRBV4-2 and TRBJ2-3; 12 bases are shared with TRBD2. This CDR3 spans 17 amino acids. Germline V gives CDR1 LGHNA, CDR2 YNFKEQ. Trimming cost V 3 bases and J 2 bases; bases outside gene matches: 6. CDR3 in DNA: TGTGCCAGCAGCCAGGGCTCTAGCGGGGGGGCCACAGATACGCAGTATTTT. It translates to CASSQGSSGGATDTQYF.

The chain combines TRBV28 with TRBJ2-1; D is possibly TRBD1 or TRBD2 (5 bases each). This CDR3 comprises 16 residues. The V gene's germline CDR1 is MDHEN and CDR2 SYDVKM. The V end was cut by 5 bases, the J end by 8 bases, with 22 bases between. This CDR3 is CASSQRPVWGADEQFF. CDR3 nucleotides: TGTGCCAGCAGTCAGCGGCCTGTGTGGGGCGCGGATGAGCAGTTCTTC. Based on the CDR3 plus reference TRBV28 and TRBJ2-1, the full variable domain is DVKVTQSSRYLVKRTGEKVFLECVQDMDHENMFWYRQDPGLGLRLIYFSYDVKMKEKGDIPEGYSVSREKKERFSLILESASTNQTSMYLCASSQRPVWGADEQFFGPGTRLTVL.

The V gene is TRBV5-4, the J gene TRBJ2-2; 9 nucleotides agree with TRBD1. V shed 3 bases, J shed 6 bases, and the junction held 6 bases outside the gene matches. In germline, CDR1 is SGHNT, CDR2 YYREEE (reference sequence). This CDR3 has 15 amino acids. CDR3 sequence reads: CASSWGQGNSGELFF. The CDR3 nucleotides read TGTGCCAGCAGCTGGGGACAGGGAAATTCCGGGGAGCTGTTTTTT.

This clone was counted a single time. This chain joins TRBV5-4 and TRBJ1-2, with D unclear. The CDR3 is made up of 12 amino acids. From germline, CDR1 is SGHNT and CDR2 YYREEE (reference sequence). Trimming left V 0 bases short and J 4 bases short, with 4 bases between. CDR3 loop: CASSLDSYGYTF. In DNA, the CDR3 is TGTGCCAGCAGCTTGGACAGCTATGGCTACACCTTC.

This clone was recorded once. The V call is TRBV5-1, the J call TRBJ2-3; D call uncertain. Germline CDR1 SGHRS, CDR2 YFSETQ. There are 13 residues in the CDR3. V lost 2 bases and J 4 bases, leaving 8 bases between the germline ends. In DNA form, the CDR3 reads TGCGCCAGCAGCTTCAAAGGGTCAGATACGCAGTATTTT. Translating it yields CASSFKGSDTQYF.

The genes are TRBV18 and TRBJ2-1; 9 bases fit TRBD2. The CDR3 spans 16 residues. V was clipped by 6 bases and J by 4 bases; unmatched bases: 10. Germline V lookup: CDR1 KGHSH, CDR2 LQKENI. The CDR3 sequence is CASSPWIAGDYNEQFF. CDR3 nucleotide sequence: TGTGCCAGCTCCCCATGGATAGCGGGGGATTACAATGAGCAGTTCTTC.

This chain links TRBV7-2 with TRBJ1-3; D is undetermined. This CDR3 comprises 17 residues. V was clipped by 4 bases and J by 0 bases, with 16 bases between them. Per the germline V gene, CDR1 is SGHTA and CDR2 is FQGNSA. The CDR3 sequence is CASSYARGSHSGNTIYF. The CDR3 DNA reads TGTGCCAGCAGCTATGCACGGGGTTCCCACTCTGGAAACACCATATATTTT. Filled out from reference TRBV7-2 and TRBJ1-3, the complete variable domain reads GAGVSQSPSNKVTEKGKDVELRCDPISGHTALYWYRQSLGQGLEFLIYFQGNSAPDKSGLPSDRFSAERTGGSVSTLTIQRTQQEDSAVYLCASSYARGSHSGNTIYFGEGSWLTVV.

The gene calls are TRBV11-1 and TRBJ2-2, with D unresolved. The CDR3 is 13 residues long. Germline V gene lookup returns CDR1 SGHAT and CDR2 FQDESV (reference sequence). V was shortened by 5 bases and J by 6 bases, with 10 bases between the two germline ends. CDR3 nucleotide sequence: TGTGCCAGCAGCCCCCGGGCAGCCGGGGAGCTGTTTTTT. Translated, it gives CASSPRAAGELFF. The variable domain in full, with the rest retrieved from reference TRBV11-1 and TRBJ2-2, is EAEVAQSPRYKITEKSQAVAFWCDPISGHATLYWYRQILGQGPELLVQFQDESVVDDSQLPKDRFSAERLKGVDSTLKIQPAELGDSAMYLCASSPRAAGELFFGEGSRLTVL.

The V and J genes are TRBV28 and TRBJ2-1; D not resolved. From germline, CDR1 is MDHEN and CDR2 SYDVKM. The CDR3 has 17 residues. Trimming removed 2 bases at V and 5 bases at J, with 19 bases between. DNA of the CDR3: TGTGCCAGCAGTTTAGAGGAATCCCTCCTCTTTAACAATGAGCAGTTCTTC. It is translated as CASSLEESLLFNNEQFF.

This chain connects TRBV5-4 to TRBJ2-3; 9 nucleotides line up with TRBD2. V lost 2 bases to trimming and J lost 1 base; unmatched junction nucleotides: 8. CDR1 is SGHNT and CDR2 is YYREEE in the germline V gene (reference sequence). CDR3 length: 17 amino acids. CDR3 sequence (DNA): TGTGCCAGCAGCTTCTTCTTAGCGGGGGTGGGCACAGATACGCAGTATTTT. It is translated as CASSFFLAGVGTDTQYF.

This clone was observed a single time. This CDR3 reads CASSLVLSDRTNRGAFF. Here the CDR3 DNA reads TGTGCCAGCAGCTTAGTACTAAGTGACAGGACAAACAGGGGAGCTTTCTTT. This chain uses TRBV7-2 with TRBJ1-1; 7 bases agree with TRBD1. Losses at the gene ends were 1 base for V and 10 bases for J; bases not matched to a gene: 18. The CDR3 loop spans 17 amino acids. The germline CDR1 and CDR2 sequences are SGHTA and FQGNSA.

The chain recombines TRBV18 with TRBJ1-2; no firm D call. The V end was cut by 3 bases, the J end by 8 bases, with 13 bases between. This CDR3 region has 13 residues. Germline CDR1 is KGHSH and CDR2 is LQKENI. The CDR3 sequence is CASSPDSYEGYTF. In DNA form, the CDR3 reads TGTGCCAGCTCACCGGACTCTTACGAGGGCTACACCTTC.

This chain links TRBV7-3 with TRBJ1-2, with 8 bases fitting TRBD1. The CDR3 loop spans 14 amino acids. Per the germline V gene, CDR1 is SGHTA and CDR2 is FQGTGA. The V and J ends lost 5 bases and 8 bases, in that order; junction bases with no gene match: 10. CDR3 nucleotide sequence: TGTGCCAGCAGCCCCGGAAGGGACAGGCGAGGCTACACCTTC. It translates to CASSPGRDRRGYTF. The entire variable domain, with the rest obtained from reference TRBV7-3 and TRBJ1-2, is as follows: GAGVSQTPSNKVTEKGKYVELRCDPISGHTALYWYRQSLGQGPEFLIYFQGTGAADDSGLPNDRFFAVRPEGSVSTLKIQRTERGDSAVYLCASSPGRDRRGYTFGSGTRLTVV.